The TCR beta chain described here comes from a study of memory CD4+ T cells and cytomegalovirus serostatus. Study overall: This sample comes from healthy Belgian adults, eight or nine CMV seropositive, approximately 24 seronegative.

The assay was immunoSEQ multiplex PCR, and TCRdb's table has in-frame clones only and misses some. The sample has 40,000 to 45,000 clones; approximately 82% are singletons. Single viable CD3+CD4+CD8-CD45RO+ cells were sorted as the memory CD4+ T cells. CD4+ T cells were isolated by positive magnetic selection. This clone was recorded only once. The antigen is unknown. Findings and limits, study-wide: CD4+ memory repertoires contained about 40% of the roughly 160 reported CMV TCRbeta sequences.

This CDR3 is 13 amino acids long. With V trimmed by 6 bases and J by 6 bases, 8 bases remained unmatched. Germline V gene lookup returns CDR1 MGHDK and CDR2 SYGVNS. The rearrangement uses TRBV25-1 and TRBJ2-7; 7 nucleotides align to TRBD1. Sequencing used memory CD4+ T cells from blood. This sequence originates from an adult in good health and CMV-seronegative. The CDR3 DNA reads TGTGCCAGCAGCGGGGTAGGGGGCGTCGAGCAGTACTTC. Protein product: CASSGVGGVEQYF.